These 27 T cell receptor beta chains were all obtained from the same sample, sequenced in a study of shared T cell receptors in the human thymus (dated by TCRdb to the early 2020s). Receptor amplification or capture employed the immunoSEQ multiplex PCR assay. The source is immuneACCESS, and TCRdb retained only in-frame sequences with V and J called. Part of the clones is not carried over; for the studies checked, unresolved V genes explain less than half of this, and the remainder is unexplained. In this sample the table shows some 700,000 clones, around 89% of which occur a single time. The top ten hold approximately 0.01% of the sample. The sample was also reused in another study, on human thymus T cells.

Sequenced: thymocytes. Source of these receptors: a boy younger than two with a congenital heart defect. Donor details come from another sample of the same person, matched by shared clones.

The rearrangement uses TRBV4-3 and TRBJ1-2, with 7 positions matching TRBD1. The J segment lost 3 bases and the V segment lost 2 bases, leaving 12 bases of the junction unmatched. This CDR3 region has 17 residues. The V gene's germline CDR1 is LGHNA and CDR2 YSLEER. CDR3 coding DNA: TGCGCCAGCAGCCAACTTATTCTACAGGGGATAGACTATGGCTACACCTTC. Its translation is CASSQLILQGIDYGYTF.

The chain's CDR3 is CASSLGGRSGDTQYF. CDR3 nucleotides: TGTGCCAGCAGCTTGGGCGGGAGGTCAGGAGATACGCAGTATTTT. This chain uses TRBV13 with TRBJ2-3; 8 nucleotides agree with TRBD2. Germline CDR1 and CDR2: PRHDT and FYEKMQ (reference sequence). V lost 3 bases and J lost 5; bases outside the gene matches: 7. The CDR3 length is 15 residues.

The V and J genes are TRBV28 and TRBJ1-5; D remains ambiguous. The V gene's germline CDR1 is MDHEN and CDR2 SYDVKM. The CDR3 covers 14 residues. Trimming removed 2 bases from V and 4 bases from J, with 9 bases in between. This CDR3 reads CASSLTAGNQPQHF. The CDR3 coding sequence is TGTGCCAGCAGTTTAACGGCAGGTAATCAGCCCCAGCATTTT. The entire variable domain, with the rest obtained from reference TRBV28 and TRBJ1-5, is as follows: DVKVTQSSRYLVKRTGEKVFLECVQDMDHENMFWYRQDPGLGLRLIYFSYDVKMKEKGDIPEGYSVSREKKERFSLILESASTNQTSMYLCASSLTAGNQPQHFGDGTRLSIL.

The chain has TRBV5-1 and TRBJ2-2; no clear D. Germline V CDR1 and CDR2: SGHRS, YFSETQ. Trimming took 5 bases from V and 7 from J, leaving 6 bases between them. This CDR3 comprises 11 residues. The CDR3 DNA reads as TGCGCCAGCAGACAAGACGGGGAGCTGTTTTTT. Translating gives CASRQDGELFF.

The gene calls are TRBV4-1 and TRBJ2-7; 11 nucleotides match TRBD1. The trim removed 1 base at V and 7 bases at J, leaving 9 bases unmatched. The CDR3 contains 16 residues. The germline V gene has CDR1 MGHRA and CDR2 YSYEKL. The CDR3 sequence: CASSQGKGQGAREQYF. The CDR3 region has the DNA TGCGCCAGCAGCCAAGGCAAAGGACAGGGGGCTCGGGAGCAGTACTTC.

With respect to this clone: In this CDR3 the conserved last residue, phenylalanine or tryptophan, is missing, so a read error is likely. The chain combines TRBV5-1 with TRBJ2-7, with 9 bases aligning to TRBD2. The CDR3 spans 14 residues. Germline CDR1 is SGHRS and CDR2 is YFSETQ. V lost 4 bases to trimming and J lost 7 bases; unmatched junction nucleotides: 9. In nucleotides, the CDR3 is TGCGCCAGCAGCCCAGAAGGACTAGCGAGGGAGCAGTACTCC. Translated, it gives CASSPEGLAREQYS.

This chain joins TRBV7-2 and TRBJ2-5; tentative D call: TRBD2 (7 bases). Trimming took 1 base from V and 4 from J, leaving 10 bases between them. There are 14 residues in the CDR3. Germline V gene lookup returns CDR1 SGHTA and CDR2 FQGNSA. The CDR3 spells CASSLDREGETQYF. Here the CDR3 DNA reads TGTGCCAGCAGCTTAGACAGGGAGGGAGAGACCCAGTACTTC.

The CDR3 reads CASSTHRGSRTNEQFF. Written as DNA, the CDR3 is TGTGCCAGTAGTACCCACAGGGGATCAAGAACAAATGAGCAGTTCTTC. The rearrangement links TRBV19 to TRBJ2-1, with 7 positions matching TRBD1. The CDR3 consists of 16 residues. Trimming cost V 4 bases and J 7 bases; bases outside gene matches: 13. The germline gives CDR1 LNHDA, CDR2 SQIVND (reference sequence).

This sequence joins TRBV19 and TRBJ1-2; D possibly corresponds to TRBD1 (6 bases). This CDR3 has 17 residues. The V and J ends lost 3 bases and 5 bases respectively, with 22 bases between them. CDR1 and CDR2 (germline): LNHDA, SQIVND (reference sequence). The CDR3 DNA is TGTGCCAGTAGTATCCGGAACTGGAGGGGAGGGGGATATGGCTACACCTTC. Protein sequence: CASSIRNWRGGGYGYTF.

The rearrangement links TRBV27 to TRBJ2-1, with 16 bases matching TRBD2. Germline-derived CDR1 and CDR2 are MNHEY and SMNVEV (reference sequence). This CDR3 spans 19 amino acids. V lost 7 bases to trimming and J lost 6 bases; unmatched junction nucleotides: 15. The DNA of the CDR3 is TGTGCCAGCACCCCTGGATCGGGACTAGCGGGAGGGCCGGGCAATGAGCAGTTCTTC. Protein: CASTPGSGLAGGPGNEQFF.

This chain connects TRBV4-3 to TRBJ2-3, with D tentatively TRBD2 (6 bases). The CDR3 runs 16 residues. From germline, CDR1 is LGHNA and CDR2 YSLEER. The ends were cut back, 0 bases at V and 0 bases at J, with 10 bases in the middle. The CDR3 sequence: CASSQERGESTDTQYF. The CDR3, as DNA: TGCGCCAGCAGCCAAGAACGCGGGGAAAGCACAGATACGCAGTATTTT.

The chain employs TRBV7-9 and TRBJ2-7, with D perhaps TRBD2 (5 bases). Trimming removed 1 base from V and 3 bases from J, with 13 bases in between. In germline, CDR1 is SEHNR, CDR2 FQNEAQ (reference sequence). The CDR3 loop spans 15 amino acids. This CDR3 reads CASSLGLKNCYEQYF. In nucleotides, the CDR3 is TGTGCCAGCAGCTTAGGACTAAAAAATTGCTACGAGCAGTACTTC. Based on the CDR3 plus reference TRBV7-9 and TRBJ2-7, the full variable domain is DTGVSQNPRHKITKRGQNVTFRCDPISEHNRLYWYRQTLGQGPEFLTYFQNEAQLEKSRLLSDRFSAERPKGSFSTLEIQRTEQGDSAMYLCASSLGLKNCYEQYFGPGTRLTVT.

This clone was observed a single time. The chain recombines TRBV2 with TRBJ2-5; 10 bases agree with TRBD1. Per the germline V gene, CDR1 is SNHLY and CDR2 is FYNNEI. Germline trimming cut 4 bases from V and 4 bases from J; bases unmatched to any gene: 9. The CDR3 length is 16 residues. The CDR3 DNA is TGTGCCAGCAGTGCTCTCCGGGACAGGGGAGGAGAGACCCAGTACTTC. Amino acid sequence: CASSALRDRGGETQYF.

The chain employs TRBV4-2 and TRBJ2-7; a weak D match, TRBD1 (6 bases). Per the germline V gene, CDR1 is LGHNA and CDR2 is YNFKEQ. With 1 base removed from V and 4 bases from J, the gap between germline ends came to 14 bases. This CDR3 is 15 amino acids long. CDR3 DNA sequence: TGTGCCAGCAGCCAAGGGGGGCTAGAGGGGTACGAGCAGTACTTC. Protein product: CASSQGGLEGYEQYF.

This clone appeared a few times. The rearrangement links TRBV6-5 to TRBJ2-1; no definite D call. The CDR3 runs 14 residues. V was shortened by 6 bases and J by 7 bases, with 16 bases between the two germline ends. The germline gives CDR1 MNHEY, CDR2 SVGAGI. The CDR3 region is CASRDLPPRNEQFF. The CDR3 coding sequence is TGTGCCAGCAGAGATCTCCCGCCTAGAAATGAGCAGTTCTTC.

V and J are TRBV9 and TRBJ2-2; 9 nucleotides match TRBD2. This CDR3 contains 16 residues. Trimming cost V 2 bases and J 6 bases; bases outside gene matches: 8. Germline V gene sequence: CDR1 SGDLS, CDR2 YYNGEE. The CDR3: CASSVGGRDGPGELFF. As DNA, the CDR3 is TGTGCCAGCAGCGTCGGCGGGAGGGATGGCCCCGGGGAGCTGTTTTTT.

The J gene is TRBJ1-4, the V gene TRBV6-5; 7 bases are a match to TRBD1. The CDR3 is made up of 13 amino acids. Germline loops: CDR1 MNHEY, CDR2 SVGAGI. With 8 bases clipped from V and 4 bases from J, the junction kept 4 bases outside the gene matches. The CDR3 bases are TGTGCCAGCGGAAGGGGGCGTAATGAAAAACTGTTTTTT. Its translation: CASGRGRNEKLFF.

The V gene is TRBV11-2, the J gene TRBJ2-7, with 7 bases matching TRBD2. The CDR3 spans 16 residues. Trimming removed 0 bases from V and 9 bases from J; junction bases left unmatched: 14. The germline CDR1 and CDR2 sequences are SGHAT and FQNNGV. The CDR3 sequence is CASSLEKPGREAGQYF. The CDR3 nucleotides read TGTGCCAGCAGCTTAGAAAAACCGGGACGGGAGGCTGGGCAGTACTTC. The full variable domain, its missing parts supplied by reference TRBV11-2 and TRBJ2-7, is EAGVAQSPRYKIIEKRQSVAFWCNPISGHATLYWYQQILGQGPKLLIQFQNNGVVDDSQLPKDRFSAERLKGVDSTLKIQPAKLEDSAVYLCASSLEKPGREAGQYFGPGTRLTVT.

The CDR3 here is CASATRVSTIGQYF. CDR3 coding DNA: TGTGCCAGCGCGACCCGGGTTAGCACGATCGGGCAGTACTTC. This chain connects TRBV6-1 to TRBJ2-7; D is unresolved. Between the trimmed V and J ends, which lost 8 bases and 9 bases, there was a span of 23 bases. Germline-derived CDR1 and CDR2 are MNHNS and SASEGT. The CDR3 is 14 amino acids.

The V call is TRBV18, the J call TRBJ1-5; 11 bases map to TRBD1. The CDR3 runs to 17 residues. Germline V gene sequence: CDR1 KGHSH, CDR2 LQKENI. V gave up 4 bases and J gave up 11 bases; unmatched junction bases: 16. The CDR3 sequence: CASSRTPDRGPGGTQHF. CDR3 in DNA: TGTGCCAGCTCACGGACTCCGGACAGGGGGCCCGGGGGGACCCAGCATTTT.

The J gene is TRBJ2-7, the V gene TRBV29-1; D is undetermined. The CDR3 is 11 residues long. With 6 bases removed from V and 0 bases from J, the gap between germline ends came to 6 bases. Germline lookup yields CDR1 SQVTM and CDR2 ANQGSEA. The CDR3 spells CSVASSYEQYF. CDR3 DNA sequence: TGCAGCGTCGCTAGCTCCTACGAGCAGTACTTC.

The V gene is TRBV2, the J gene TRBJ2-7; 7 bases map to TRBD1. Germline loops: CDR1 SNHLY, CDR2 FYNNEI. V dropped 6 bases and J dropped 2; count of bases not matched to a gene: 7. The CDR3 is 14 residues long. The CDR3 reads CASRSAGGPYEQYF. CDR3 bases: TGTGCCAGCAGGTCCGCAGGGGGACCCTACGAGCAGTACTTC.

V and J are TRBV7-9 and TRBJ1-4, with TRBD1 matching 8 bases. The CDR3 has 16 residues. Germline V gene data show CDR1 as SEHNR and CDR2 as FQNEAQ (reference sequence). J was trimmed by 6 bases and V by 6 bases; bases with no gene match: 12. The CDR3 nucleotides are TGTGCCAGCAGTCGCAGGGGGCGCGGGGCATATGAAAAACTGTTTTTT. Amino acid sequence: CASSRRGRGAYEKLFF.

The chain links TRBV4-3 to TRBJ2-1; TRBD2 agrees at 7 bases. Germline CDR1 and CDR2: LGHNA and YSLEER. J gave up 9 bases and V 0 bases, and 11 bases lay outside the gene matches. This CDR3 contains 16 residues. CDR3 sequence: CASSQDVRTSRCEQFF. CDR3 DNA: TGCGCCAGCAGCCAAGATGTCCGGACTAGTCGATGTGAGCAGTTCTTC.

This clone showed up just once. The chain couples TRBV5-1 to TRBJ2-1, with D maybe TRBD1 (6 bases). V was clipped by 3 bases and J by 8 bases, with 9 bases between them. Germline V gene lookup returns CDR1 SGHRS and CDR2 YFSETQ. The CDR3 totals 12 residues. CDR3 region: CASSYTGYEQFF. CDR3 DNA: TGCGCCAGCAGCTACACAGGGTATGAGCAGTTCTTC.

This chain connects TRBV27 to TRBJ2-6; D is ambiguous. The V gene lost 6 bases and the J gene lost 0 bases, with 6 bases spanning the gap. The CDR3 length is 14 residues. Germline V gives CDR1 MNHEY, CDR2 SMNVEV (reference sequence). This CDR3 is CASRSSSGANVLTF. In nucleotides, the CDR3 is TGTGCCAGCAGGTCTAGCTCTGGGGCCAACGTCCTGACTTTC.

This clone was found once. The V and J genes are TRBV4-1 and TRBJ2-1, with 9 bases that match TRBD2. Germline V gives CDR1 MGHRA, CDR2 YSYEKL. This CDR3 spans 16 amino acids. Germline trimming cut 6 bases from V and 10 bases from J; bases unmatched to any gene: 16. The CDR3 region has the DNA TGCGCCAGCAGTCCCGGGACTAGCTCCAGAGGTGGCGAGCAGTTCTTC. Its protein is CASSPGTSSRGGEQFF.